A single T cell receptor (beta chain) is shown here with its context. The target antigen is unknown. The record originates from a study of neoadjuvant nivolumab and ipilimumab in lung cancer. Whole-study results and caveats: Only a single major-pathologic-response sample was available for clonality analysis.

Profiling relied on immunoSEQ multiplex PCR, and the TCRdb table lists in-frame clones only, not all of them. The sample yields fewer than 4,500 clones, roughly 73% seen once. Looked up from germline, CDR1 is MNHNS and CDR2 is SASEGT. This CDR3 is 15 amino acids long. V was cut by 2 bases and J by 11 bases, with 21 bases left in between. Sequencing used adjacent normal lung tissue, obtained after neoadjuvant nivolumab, alone or with ipilimumab, at or shortly before surgery. The TCR sequence derives from an adult with non-small cell lung cancer. The J gene is TRBJ1-1, the V gene TRBV6-1; TRBD1 is a possible D gene (5 bases). CDR3 coding DNA: TGTGCCAGCAGTGAACCCAGCCGACGGGGGAAGAAGGCTTTCTTT. It translates to CASSEPSRRGKKAFF.